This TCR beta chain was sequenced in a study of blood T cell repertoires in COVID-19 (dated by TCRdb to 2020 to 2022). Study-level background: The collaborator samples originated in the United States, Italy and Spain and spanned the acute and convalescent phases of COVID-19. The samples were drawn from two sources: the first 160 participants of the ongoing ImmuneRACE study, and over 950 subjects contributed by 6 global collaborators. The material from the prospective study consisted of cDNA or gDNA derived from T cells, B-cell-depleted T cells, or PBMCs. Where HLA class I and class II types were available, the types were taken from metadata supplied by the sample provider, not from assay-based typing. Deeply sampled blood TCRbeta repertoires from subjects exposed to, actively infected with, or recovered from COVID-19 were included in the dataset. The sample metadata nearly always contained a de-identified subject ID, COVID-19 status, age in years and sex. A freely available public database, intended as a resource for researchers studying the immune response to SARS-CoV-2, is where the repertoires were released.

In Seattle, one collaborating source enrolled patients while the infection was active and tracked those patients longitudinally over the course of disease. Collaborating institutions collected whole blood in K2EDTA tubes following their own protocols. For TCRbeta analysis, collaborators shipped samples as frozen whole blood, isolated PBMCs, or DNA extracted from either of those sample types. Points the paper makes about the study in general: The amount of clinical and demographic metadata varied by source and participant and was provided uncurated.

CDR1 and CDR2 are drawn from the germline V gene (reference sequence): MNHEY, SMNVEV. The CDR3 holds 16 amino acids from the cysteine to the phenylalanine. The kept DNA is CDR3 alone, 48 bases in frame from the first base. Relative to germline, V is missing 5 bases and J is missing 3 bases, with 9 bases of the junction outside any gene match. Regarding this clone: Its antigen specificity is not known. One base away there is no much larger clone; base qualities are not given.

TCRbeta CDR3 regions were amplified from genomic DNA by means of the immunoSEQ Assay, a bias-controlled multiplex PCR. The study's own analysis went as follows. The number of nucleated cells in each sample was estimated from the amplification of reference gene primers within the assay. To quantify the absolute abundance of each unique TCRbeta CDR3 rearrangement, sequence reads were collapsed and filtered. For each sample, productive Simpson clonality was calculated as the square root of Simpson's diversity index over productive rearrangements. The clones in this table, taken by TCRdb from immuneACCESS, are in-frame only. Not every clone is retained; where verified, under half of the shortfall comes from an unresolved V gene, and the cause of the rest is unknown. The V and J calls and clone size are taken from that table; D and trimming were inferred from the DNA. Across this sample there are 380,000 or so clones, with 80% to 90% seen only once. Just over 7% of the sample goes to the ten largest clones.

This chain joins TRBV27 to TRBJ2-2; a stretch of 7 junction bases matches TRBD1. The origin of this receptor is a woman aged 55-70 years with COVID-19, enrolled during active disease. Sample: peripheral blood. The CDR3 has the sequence CASSLRQGWYTGELFF. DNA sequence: TGTGCCAGCAGTCTACGACAGGGATGGTACACCGGGGAGCTGTTTTTT.